One sample yielded the 24 T cell receptor beta chains listed below, sequenced in a study of blood T cell repertoires in COVID-19. Data came from immunoSEQ multiplex PCR; TCRdb stores just in-frame clones and leaves some out. The repertoire holds around 260,000 clones, 88% seen once, with 4% in the top ten. The sequenced sample consisted of peripheral blood. The source is a man between 60 and 75 years old who had recovered from COVID-19.

This clone was seen just once. This rearrangement joins TRBV11-2 to TRBJ2-6, with D hard to call. Germline-derived CDR1 and CDR2 are SGHAT and FQNNGV. The CDR3 totals 15 residues. Deletions cut 1 base from V and 0 bases from J, with 4 bases between. The CDR3 is CASSLVRSGANVLTF. The CDR3 region has the DNA TGTGCCAGCAGCTTAGTTCGCTCTGGGGCCAACGTCCTGACTTTC.

The rearrangement uses TRBV11-2 and TRBJ2-3; tentatively, D is TRBD2 (6 bases). Per germline, CDR1 SGHAT and CDR2 FQNNGV. V was shortened by 2 bases and J by 2 bases, with 14 bases between the two germline ends. The CDR3 consists of 16 residues. CDR3 loop: CASSLYGGTPTDTQYF. The DNA for the CDR3 is TGTGCCAGCAGCTTATATGGGGGGACCCCCACAGATACGCAGTATTTT. The complete variable domain, with remaining parts taken from reference TRBV11-2 and TRBJ2-3, reads EAGVAQSPRYKIIEKRQSVAFWCNPISGHATLYWYQQILGQGPKLLIQFQNNGVVDDSQLPKDRFSAERLKGVDSTLKIQPAKLEDSAVYLCASSLYGGTPTDTQYFGPGTRLTVL.

The J gene is TRBJ1-2, the V gene TRBV2; weak D call: TRBD1 (5 bases). CDR1 is SNHLY, CDR2 FYNNEI, per germline. This CDR3 spans 14 amino acids. Between the trimmed V and J ends, which lost 3 bases and 3 bases, there was a span of 11 bases. The CDR3 nucleotides read TGTGCCAGCAGTGATAACAGGAGCTACTATGGCTACACCTTC. Its translation is CASSDNRSYYGYTF.

The chain combines TRBV9 with TRBJ1-3; unclear D gene. The V end lost 3 bases, the J end lost 0 bases, and 13 bases lay between the germline ends. The germline gives CDR1 SGDLS, CDR2 YYNGEE. The CDR3 runs 16 residues. This CDR3 is CASSDRTGSSGNTIYF. DNA for the CDR3: TGTGCCAGCAGCGACAGAACGGGGAGCTCTGGAAACACCATATATTTT. The full variable domain, in which reference TRBV9 and TRBJ1-3 provide the parts outside the CDR3, is DSGVTQTPKHLITATGQRVTLRCSPRSGDLSVYWYQQSLDQGLQFLIQYYNGEERAKGNILERFSAQQFPDLHSELNLSSLELGDSALYFCASSDRTGSSGNTIYFGEGSWLTVV.

This chain connects TRBV5-6 to TRBJ2-6; perhaps TRBD2 as D (6 bases). The CDR3 is 19 residues long. The V and J ends lost 7 bases and 4 bases respectively, with 27 bases between them. Germline V gene data show CDR1 as SGHDT and CDR2 as YYEEEE. DNA for the CDR3: TGTGCCAGCGCAAAAGCGCGGGTCGGGGGACGTTCCGGGGCCAACGTCCTGACTTTC. This codes for CASAKARVGGRSGANVLTF.

The chain uses TRBV5-4 and TRBJ1-2, with 7 bases that match TRBD1. CDR1 is SGHNT, CDR2 YYREEE, per germline (reference sequence). V gave up 4 bases and J gave up 7 bases; unmatched junction bases: 10. This CDR3 region has 14 residues. The CDR3 nucleotides read TGTGCCAGCAGCCGAACAGGGACAGTCGGTGGCTACACCTTC. As protein: CASSRTGTVGGYTF.

This clone showed up many times. V gene TRBV6-5 combines with J gene TRBJ1-3; TRBD1 matches at 9 bases. The CDR3 has 16 residues. The trim removed 3 bases at V and 4 bases at J, leaving 7 bases unmatched. CDR1 MNHEY and CDR2 SVGAGI come from the germline V gene. CDR3 protein: CASSYSNTGGGNTIYF. The DNA for the CDR3 is TGTGCCAGCAGTTATTCTAACACAGGGGGCGGAAACACCATATATTTT.

The J gene is TRBJ2-7, the V gene TRBV9; 13 positions match TRBD2. The CDR3 has 15 amino acids. V shed 3 bases and J 5 bases; nucleotides not matched to a gene: 5. Germline V gene sequence: CDR1 SGDLS, CDR2 YYNGEE. The CDR3 spells CASSGGTSGNNEQYF. For the CDR3, the DNA is TGTGCCAGCAGCGGCGGGACTAGCGGGAACAACGAGCAGTACTTC.

This sequence joins TRBV19 and TRBJ2-3; 9 bases agree with TRBD2. The germline V gene encodes CDR1 LNHDA and CDR2 SQIVND (reference sequence). J was trimmed by 3 bases and V by 6 bases; bases with no gene match: 10. The CDR3 totals 16 residues. The CDR3 protein is CASSQGLAGITDTQYF. The CDR3 bases are TGTGCCAGTAGCCAAGGGCTAGCGGGGATAACAGATACGCAGTATTTT.

V usage is TRBV6-5 and J usage is TRBJ1-2, with 7 bases that match TRBD1. Unmatched junction bases numbered 6, after V lost 0 bases and J lost 5 bases. The CDR3 consists of 15 residues. Per the germline V gene, CDR1 is MNHEY and CDR2 is SVGAGI. The CDR3: CASSYSLGRGYGYTF. The CDR3 DNA reads as TGTGCCAGCAGTTACTCCTTGGGCAGGGGGTATGGCTACACCTTC.

The J gene is TRBJ2-7, the V gene TRBV14, with D possibly matching TRBD1 (7 bases). CDR1 and CDR2 from the germline V gene are SGHDN and FVKESK. Trimming pared 4 bases from V and 6 bases from J, leaving 13 bases between. The CDR3 has 13 amino acids. The CDR3 nucleotides read TGTGCCAGCAGCCGGAACCAGGGGGGCGAGCAGTACTTC. Its protein is CASSRNQGGEQYF.

This chain joins TRBV25-1 and TRBJ1-4; no firm D call. The V and J ends lost 3 bases and 0 bases respectively, with 8 bases between them. Per germline, CDR1 MGHDK and CDR2 SYGVNS. This CDR3 region has 15 residues. The CDR3 DNA reads TGTGCCAGCAGTGATAGCGGGACAACTAATGAAAAACTGTTTTTT. Its translation: CASSDSGTTNEKLFF.

The V call is TRBV19, the J call TRBJ1-2, with 9 bases that match TRBD1. V shed 3 bases, J shed 6 bases, and the junction held 5 bases outside the gene matches. This CDR3 spans 14 amino acids. Germline V gives CDR1 LNHDA, CDR2 SQIVND (reference sequence). The CDR3 reads CASSIFGTGNGYTF. CDR3 coding DNA: TGTGCCAGTAGTATTTTCGGGACAGGGAATGGCTACACCTTC.

The rearrangement links TRBV29-1 to TRBJ1-2, with D hard to call. There are 14 residues in the CDR3. Per germline, CDR1 SQVTM and CDR2 ANQGSEA. V lost 6 bases, J lost 0 bases, and 14 bases lay in between. For the CDR3, the DNA is TGCAGCGTCCGGGAGGTCTCCTCTAACTATGGCTACACCTTC. Its translation: CSVREVSSNYGYTF.

This rearrangement joins TRBV4-2 to TRBJ2-1; 12 bases match TRBD2. Trimming at V came to 0 bases and at J to 0 bases, leaving 9 bases not matched to a gene. The germline V gene has CDR1 LGHNA and CDR2 YNFKEQ. The CDR3 loop spans 20 amino acids. CDR3 region: CASSQEAGTSGWSSYNEQFF. The CDR3 coding sequence is TGTGCCAGCAGCCAAGAGGCCGGGACTAGCGGGTGGAGCTCCTACAATGAGCAGTTCTTC.

The rearrangement uses TRBV5-1 and TRBJ2-5, with 7 bases fitting TRBD2. The germline V gene encodes CDR1 SGHRS and CDR2 YFSETQ. The junction had 4 bases not matched to a gene; V was cut back by 0 bases and J by 2 bases. The CDR3 extends over 15 amino acids. CDR3 protein: CASSLAWGGQETQYF. The CDR3 DNA follows: TGCGCCAGCAGCTTGGCCTGGGGGGGGCAAGAGACCCAGTACTTC.

The rearrangement links TRBV5-4 to TRBJ2-5; TRBD2 matches 9 bases. V lost 4 bases and J lost 1; bases outside the gene matches: 8. CDR1 SGHNT and CDR2 YYREEE come from the germline V gene (reference sequence). There are 16 residues in the CDR3. CDR3 DNA sequence: TGTGCCAGCAGCCCGGCTGGGACTAGCACCCAAGAGACCCAGTACTTC. This translates into CASSPAGTSTQETQYF.

The V and J genes are TRBV7-2 and TRBJ2-1, with 8 bases matching TRBD2. CDR1 is SGHTA, CDR2 FQGNSA, per germline. V lost 1 base to trimming and J lost 3 bases; unmatched junction nucleotides: 5. There are 16 residues in the CDR3. The CDR3 here is CASSLVPSGFYNEQFF. The CDR3 DNA follows: TGTGCCAGCAGCTTAGTTCCTAGCGGGTTCTACAATGAGCAGTTCTTC.

The chain combines TRBV7-3 with TRBJ2-4, with D uncertain. The CDR3 is 12 amino acids. V was trimmed by 5 bases and J by 11 bases, leaving 13 bases between them. Per the germline V gene, CDR1 is SGHTA and CDR2 is FQGTGA. The CDR3 reads CASSQGVGVQYF. The CDR3 region has the DNA TGTGCCAGCAGCCAAGGTGTGGGCGTTCAGTACTTC.

The chain carries TRBV6-1 and TRBJ2-3, with 9 bases identical to TRBD1. Trimming took 1 base from V and 4 from J; bases not matched to a gene: 0. This CDR3 has 14 amino acids. From germline, CDR1 is MNHNS and CDR2 SASEGT. The CDR3 DNA reads TGTGCCAGCAGTGAAGGACAGGGGGCAGATACGCAGTATTTT. The encoded protein is CASSEGQGADTQYF.

The chain recombines TRBV11-2 with TRBJ2-5; D may be TRBD2 (6 bases). CDR3 length: 14 residues. CDR1 is SGHAT, CDR2 FQNNGV, per germline. V shed 0 bases and J shed 5 bases, with 10 bases lying between them. CDR3 coding DNA: TGTGCCAGCAGCTTAGAGGCTAGCGACGAGACCCAGTACTTC. Its translation: CASSLEASDETQYF.

This chain links TRBV19 with TRBJ1-3, with D unresolved. The CDR3 has 13 residues. The V end lost 4 bases, the J end lost 2 bases, and 6 bases lay between the germline ends. Per germline, CDR1 LNHDA and CDR2 SQIVND (reference sequence). The CDR3 protein is CASSTPAGNTIYF. The CDR3 coding sequence is TGTGCCAGTAGTACGCCGGCTGGAAACACCATATATTTT.

This rearrangement joins TRBV19 to TRBJ2-3, with TRBD2 identical over 8 bases. Germline-derived CDR1 and CDR2 are LNHDA and SQIVND (reference sequence). The V and J ends lost 3 bases and 2 bases, in that order; junction bases with no gene match: 7. The CDR3 totals 16 residues. This CDR3 is CASSILAGGVTDTQYF. CDR3 sequence (DNA): TGTGCCAGTAGTATTTTGGCGGGGGGAGTCACAGATACGCAGTATTTT.

This chain uses TRBV7-8 with TRBJ1-5, with 7 bases lining up with TRBD1. Looked up from germline, CDR1 is SGHVS and CDR2 is FQNEAQ. CDR3 size: 13 residues. V shed 8 bases, J shed 2 bases, and the junction held 3 bases outside the gene matches. The CDR3 protein is CASVGQGNQPQHF. The CDR3 bases are TGTGCCAGCGTCGGACAGGGCAATCAGCCCCAGCATTTT.